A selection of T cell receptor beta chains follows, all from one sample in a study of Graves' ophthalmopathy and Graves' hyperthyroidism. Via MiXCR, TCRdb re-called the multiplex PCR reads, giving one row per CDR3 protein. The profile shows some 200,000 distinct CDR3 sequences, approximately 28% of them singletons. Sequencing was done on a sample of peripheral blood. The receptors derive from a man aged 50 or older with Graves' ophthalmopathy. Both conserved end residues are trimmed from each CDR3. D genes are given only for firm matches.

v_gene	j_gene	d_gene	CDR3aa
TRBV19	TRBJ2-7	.	ASSPDSDGYEQY
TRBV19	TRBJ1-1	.	ASTLQPNTEAF
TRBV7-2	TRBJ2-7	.	ASSLVGTSSYEQY
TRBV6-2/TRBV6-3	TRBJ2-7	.	ASRSGGSSYEQY
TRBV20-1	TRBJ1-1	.	SARVGSTWSEAF
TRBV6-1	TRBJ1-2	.	ASSEDGRGTYGYT
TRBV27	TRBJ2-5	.	ASSFVWETQY
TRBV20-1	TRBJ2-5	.	SARDTARTRETQY
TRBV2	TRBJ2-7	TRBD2	ASSDSLAELNGEQY
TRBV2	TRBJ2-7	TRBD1	ASSLSRQGSYEQY
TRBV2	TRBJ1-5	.	ASRPGGGGNQPQH
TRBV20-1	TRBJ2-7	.	SALRTFAYEQY
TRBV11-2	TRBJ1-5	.	ASSYPAIGQPSRPQH
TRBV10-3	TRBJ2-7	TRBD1	AISGGGDRGQQQY
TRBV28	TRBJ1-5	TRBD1	ASSDRAFSNQPQH
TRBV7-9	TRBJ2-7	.	ASTWDTESYEQY